This TCR beta chain was observed in a study of CD8+ T cells in alopecia areata (dated by TCRdb to 2016 to 2018). For the wider study: The study used high-throughput TCRbeta sequencing to examine T cell clonal expansion in alopecia areata, in both the C3H/HeJ mouse model and human patients. Scalp tissue and sorted CD4+ and CD8+ peripheral blood T cells from patchy and totalis/universalis alopecia areata patients and from healthy controls were covered by human TCRbeta sequencing. Scalp clonality was compared across normal scalp (n=4), patchy alopecia areata scalp (n=8), and alopecia totalis/universalis scalp (n=8). The RNA source kit depended on sample type: the PAXgene miRNA kit for fixed scalp, the miRNeasy kit for PBMCs, and the RNeasy kit for mouse skin. TCRbeta CDR3 regions were amplified by immunoSEQ multiplex PCR with 35 Vbeta forward and 13 Jbeta reverse primers.

The full study reports these points: Scalp TCR repertoire analysis is complicated because resident alphabeta T cells in normal human skin are also sequenced, whereas mouse skin is dominated by gammadelta T cells. Compared with normal scalp, lesional scalp, particularly in alopecia totalis/universalis, had higher clonality and more expanded CD8+ clones, which suggests antigenic drive. Shared TCR sequences between patients were less evident than in mice, which may be partly attributable to HLA diversity in the patient population.

Library method: the immunoSEQ multiplex PCR assay. RNA was extracted from all samples and reverse transcribed into cDNA as template for TCR sequencing. First-strand cDNA was synthesized with SuperScript III using a 2:1 mix of oligo-dT and random hexamers. A synthetic immune receptor repertoire was used to measure amplification bias, and any remaining bias was corrected computationally. Per the source publication's procedure: Raw reads were preprocessed for error removal, and CDR3 was defined according to IMGT conventions as running from the conserved cysteine to phenylalanine. Clonality was computed by normalizing Shannon entropy by log2 of the number of productive unique TCRs and subtracting the result from 1. Scalp TCRbeta sequences were cross-referenced with sorted blood CD4 and CD8 repertoires so that the CD4 or CD8 identity of scalp clones could be inferred. The immuneACCESS repertoire file appears here via TCRdb, limited to in-frame rearrangements. These files lack a portion of the clones; in checked studies, under half of the deficit traces to unresolved V genes, and the cause of the others is not known. V, J and clone size reflect that table, while D and trimming were determined from the DNA. This sample lists around 190,000 clones; around 50% were detected once. In total, the top ten clones hold 4.5% to 6% of the sample.

PBMCs were isolated by density centrifugation and stained for CD3, CD4 and CD8, and CD4+ and CD8+ T cells were sorted on a FACSAria. Scalp biopsies and blood samples were provided by unaffected controls. In this sample, this clone turned up once. Its specific antigen is unknown. Base qualities were left out, and no much larger clone turns up one base away. The CDR1 and CDR2 encoded by the germline V gene are SGDLS and YYNGEE. V and J are trimmed by 1 base and 5 bases, and the gene matches miss 6 bases of the junction. The CDR3 starts with the cysteine, ends with the phenylalanine, and has 16 residues. Kept here is only the CDR3 DNA, which spans 48 bases and is read in frame from base 1.

The sequence was collected from a human donor in good health. The sample comprised CD8+ T cells sorted from blood. The rearranged segments are TRBV9 and TRBJ1-6, and 7 junction bases match TRBD1. The CDR3 region reads CASSVTGATNNSPLHF. The nucleotides are TGTGCCAGCAGCGTAACAGGGGCCACTAATAATTCACCCCTCCACTTT. Extended through the reference TRBV9 and TRBJ1-6 proteins, this CDR3 yields the full variable domain: DSGVTQTPKHLITATGQRVTLRCSPRSGDLSVYWYQQSLDQGLQFLIQYYNGEERAKGNILERFSAQQFPDLHSELNLSSLELGDSALYFCASSVTGATNNSPLHFGNGTRLTVT.